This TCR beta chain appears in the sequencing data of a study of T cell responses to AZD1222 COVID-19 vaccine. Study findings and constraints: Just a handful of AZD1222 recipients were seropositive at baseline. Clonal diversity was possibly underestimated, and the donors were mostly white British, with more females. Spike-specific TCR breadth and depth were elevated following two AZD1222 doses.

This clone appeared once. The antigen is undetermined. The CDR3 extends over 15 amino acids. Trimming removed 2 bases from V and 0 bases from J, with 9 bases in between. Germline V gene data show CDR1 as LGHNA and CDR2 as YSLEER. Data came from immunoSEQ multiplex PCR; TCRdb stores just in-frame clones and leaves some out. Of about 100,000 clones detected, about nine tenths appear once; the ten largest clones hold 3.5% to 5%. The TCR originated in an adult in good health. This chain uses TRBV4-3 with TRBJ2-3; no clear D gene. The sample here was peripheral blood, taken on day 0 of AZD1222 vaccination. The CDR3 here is CASSQYLQSTDTQYF. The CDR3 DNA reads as TGCGCCAGCAGCCAATATTTGCAGAGCACAGATACGCAGTATTTT.